Each of the 15 T cell receptor beta chains below was sequenced from the same sample in a study of blood T cell repertoires in COVID-19. Assay used: immunoSEQ multiplex PCR; TCRdb lists only in-frame clones, some missing. Here the sample spans 60,000 to 70,000 clones, around 85% being singletons. Sample: peripheral blood. Receptors originate from a man aged 50 to 59 with active COVID-19.

The chain joins TRBV4-2 to TRBJ2-7, with TRBD2 matching over 8 bases. Germline CDR1 is LGHNA and CDR2 is YNFKEQ. After removal of 0 bases from V and 0 bases from J, the junction contained 4 bases not matched to a gene. The CDR3 spans 16 residues. This CDR3 is CASSQDGTSGSYEQYF. CDR3 in DNA: TGTGCCAGCAGCCAAGACGGCACTAGCGGCTCCTACGAGCAGTACTTC.

This clone was observed a handful of times. The V gene is TRBV21-1, the J gene TRBJ1-4. TRBV21-1 is recorded as a pseudogene. This CDR3 region has 19 residues. DNA for the CDR3: TGTGCCAGCAGCAAAAACGAGGTGCTCTCCGGCCCCAAGCCCGAAAAACTGTTTTTT. It encodes CASSKNEVLSGPKPEKLFF.

The rearrangement joins TRBV5-1 to TRBJ2-1, with 13 bases that match TRBD2. V shed 0 bases, J shed 7 bases, and the junction held 1 base outside the gene matches. Germline V CDR1 and CDR2: SGHRS, YFSETQ. CDR3 size: 15 residues. Here the CDR3 reads CASSLGGLAGNEQFF. DNA of the CDR3: TGCGCCAGCAGCTTGGGGGGACTAGCGGGAAATGAGCAGTTCTTC.

The genes are TRBV7-3 and TRBJ2-3; 8 bases map to TRBD2. This CDR3 has 18 residues. Germline CDR1 SGHTA, CDR2 FQGTGA. The V and J ends lost 5 bases and 1 base, in that order; junction bases with no gene match: 14. The CDR3 DNA is TGTGCCAGCAGCCTCTATGGTTTGGCGGGGGGACGCACAGATACGCAGTATTTT. Amino acids: CASSLYGLAGGRTDTQYF.

The chain uses TRBV11-2 and TRBJ2-3, with 8 bases fitting TRBD2. The CDR3 contains 15 residues. V was clipped by 5 bases and J by 4 bases; unmatched bases: 8. Germline V CDR1 and CDR2: SGHAT, FQNNGV. The CDR3 is CASSLRGGYSDTQYF. CDR3 DNA: TGTGCCAGCAGCCTTCGGGGGGGCTACTCAGATACGCAGTATTTT.

This rearrangement joins TRBV2 to TRBJ1-5; a weak D match, TRBD1 (5 bases). V was pared by 6 bases and J by 6 bases, with 18 bases between. Germline assignment: CDR1 SNHLY and CDR2 FYNNEI. This CDR3 has 15 residues. Here the CDR3 reads CASSARTSPPQPQHF. CDR3 DNA sequence: TGTGCCAGCAGCGCTCGGACAAGCCCGCCTCAGCCCCAGCATTTT.

The chain has TRBV3-1 (or the pseudogene TRBV3-2) and TRBJ1-2; maybe TRBD1 (5 bases). The CDR3 is made up of 15 amino acids. V lost 5 bases to trimming and J lost 4 bases, with 17 bases between them. CDR1 and CDR2 (germline): LGHDT, YNNKEL (reference sequence). This CDR3 reads CASSSPGGGSYGYTF. DNA of the CDR3: TGTGCCAGCAGCTCCCCCGGGGGGGGGAGCTATGGCTACACCTTC.

This chain uses TRBV28 with TRBJ2-7, with D perhaps matching TRBD2 (6 bases). The CDR3 contains 17 residues. Between the trimmed V and J ends, which lost 6 bases and 0 bases, there was a span of 21 bases. CDR1 MDHEN and CDR2 SYDVKM come from the germline V gene. The CDR3 bases are TGTGCCAGCAGCCTGGTGGGGACTTACGACCACTCCTACGAGCAGTACTTC. This codes for CASSLVGTYDHSYEQYF.

The J gene is TRBJ2-3, the V gene TRBV4-2; 10 bases line up with TRBD2. V was clipped by 1 base and J by 4 bases; unmatched bases: 8. The CDR3 is 17 residues long. Germline CDR1 reads LGHNA; CDR2 reads YNFKEQ. Here the CDR3 reads CASSQASSGSTADTQYF. The CDR3 DNA sequence: TGTGCCAGCAGCCAAGCGTCTAGCGGGAGTACGGCAGATACGCAGTATTTT.

This clone appeared once. The chain combines TRBV9 with TRBJ2-3; TRBD1 aligns across 9 bases. Germline CDR1 and CDR2: SGDLS and YYNGEE. CDR3 length: 14 amino acids. Germline trimming cut 4 bases from V and 9 bases from J; bases unmatched to any gene: 9. For the CDR3, the DNA is TGTGCCAGCAGCCCGATCAGGACAGGGGCAACGCAGTATTTT. This translates into CASSPIRTGATQYF.

J is TRBJ2-7 and V is TRBV6-5, with 8 bases identical to TRBD1. Losses at the gene ends were 0 bases for V and 2 bases for J; bases not matched to a gene: 6. Germline V CDR1 and CDR2: MNHEY, SVGAGI. The CDR3 is made up of 16 amino acids. CDR3 region: CASSYSFPGQAYEQYF. As DNA, the CDR3 is TGTGCCAGCAGTTACTCGTTTCCGGGACAGGCCTACGAGCAGTACTTC.

This sequence joins TRBV14 and TRBJ2-3; no clear D gene. From germline, CDR1 is SGHDN and CDR2 FVKESK. There are 15 residues in the CDR3. Trimming took 1 base from V and 1 from J, leaving 9 bases between them. The CDR3 nucleotides read TGTGCCAGCAGCCAAGTCCGTCCGGGCACAGATACGCAGTATTTT. Its translation: CASSQVRPGTDTQYF.

The V gene is TRBV11-2, the J gene TRBJ2-2, with 10 bases identical to TRBD2. Trimming cost V 6 bases and J 4 bases; bases outside gene matches: 17. The CDR3 has 19 residues. CDR1 and CDR2 from the germline V gene are SGHAT and FQNNGV. The CDR3 coding sequence is TGTGCCAGCAGAAGTCTCCGGGCTAGCGGGAGACGAGTCACCGGGGAGCTGTTTTTT. It yields the protein CASRSLRASGRRVTGELFF.

This sequence joins TRBV7-9 and TRBJ2-1; 8 nucleotides match TRBD2. This CDR3 comprises 15 residues. The J segment lost 2 bases and the V segment lost 8 bases, leaving 8 bases of the junction unmatched. Germline CDR1 reads SEHNR; CDR2 reads FQNEAQ (reference sequence). The CDR3 DNA is TGTGCCAGCTCAAGCGGGGGCCGTACCTACAATGAGCAGTTCTTC. This sequence encodes CASSSGGRTYNEQFF.

This clone was detected a few times. V usage is TRBV15 and J usage is TRBJ2-5, with D uncertain. V was trimmed by 2 bases and J by 5 bases, leaving 6 bases between them. CDR3 length: 12 residues. Germline V gene sequence: CDR1 LNHNV, CDR2 YYDKDF (reference sequence). The CDR3 nucleotides are TGTGCCACCAGCAGACAGAAGGAGACCCAGTACTTC. It encodes CATSRQKETQYF. Full variable domain (missing parts from reference TRBV15 and TRBJ2-5): DAMVIQNPRYQVTQFGKPVTLSCSQTLNHNVMYWYQQKSSQAPKLLFHYYDKDFNNEADTPDNFQSRRPNTSFCFLDIRSPGLGDTAMYLCATSRQKETQYFGPGTRLLVL.